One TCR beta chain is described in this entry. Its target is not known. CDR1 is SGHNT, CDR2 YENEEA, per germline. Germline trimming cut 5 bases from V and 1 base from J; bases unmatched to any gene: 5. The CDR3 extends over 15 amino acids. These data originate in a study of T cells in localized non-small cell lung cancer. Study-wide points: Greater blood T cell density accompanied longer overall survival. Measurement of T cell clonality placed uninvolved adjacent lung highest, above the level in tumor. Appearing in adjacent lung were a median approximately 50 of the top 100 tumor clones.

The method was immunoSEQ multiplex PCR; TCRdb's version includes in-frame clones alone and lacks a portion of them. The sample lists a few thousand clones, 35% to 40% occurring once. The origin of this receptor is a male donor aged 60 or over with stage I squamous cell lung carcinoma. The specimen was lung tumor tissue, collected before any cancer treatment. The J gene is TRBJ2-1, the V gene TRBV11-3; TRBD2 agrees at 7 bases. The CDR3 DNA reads TGTGCCAGCAGCACCACTAGCGCTTCCTACAATGAGCAGTTCTTC. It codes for CASSTTSASYNEQFF.